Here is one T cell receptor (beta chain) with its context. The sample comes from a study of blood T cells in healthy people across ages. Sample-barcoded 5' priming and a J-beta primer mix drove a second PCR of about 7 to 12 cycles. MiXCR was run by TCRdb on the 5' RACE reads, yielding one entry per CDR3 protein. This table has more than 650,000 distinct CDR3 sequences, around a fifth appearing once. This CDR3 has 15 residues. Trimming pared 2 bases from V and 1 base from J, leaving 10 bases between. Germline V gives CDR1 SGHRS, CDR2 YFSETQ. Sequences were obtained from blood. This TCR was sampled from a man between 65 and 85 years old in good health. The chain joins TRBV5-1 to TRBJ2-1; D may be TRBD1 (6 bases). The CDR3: CASSFGRGSYNEQFF. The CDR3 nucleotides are TGCGCCAGCAGCTTCGGCAGGGGTTCCTACAATGAGCAGTTCTTC.